A selection of T cell receptor beta chains follows, all from one sample in a study of cytomegalovirus exposure and HLA in healthy donors. Method: immunoSEQ multiplex PCR; TCRdb's copy keeps in-frame clones and lacks some. This table holds 50,000 to 65,000 clones, roughly 85% found once. Sequenced material: PBMCs. Source of these receptors: a woman aged 18-29 years in good health and CMV-seronegative. The CDR3 runs from the conserved cysteine through the conserved F or W. The D gene is left open where the match is weak. A clone size is listed for some rows: how often the clone was seen (once, few, many), or a class if it is expanded.

D	size	V	J	CDR3	DNA
TRBD1	.	TRBV5-1	TRBJ2-7	CASSSRQGASEQYF	TGCGCCAGCAGCTCTCGACAGGGGGCTAGCGAGCAGTACTTC
.	.	TRBV11-1	TRBJ2-6	CASSPDLSGANVLTF	TGTGCCAGCAGCCCTGACTTATCTGGGGCCAACGTCCTGACTTTC
TRBD2	.	TRBV6-1	TRBJ2-5	CASRGSGSETQYF	TGTGCCAGCAGGGGAAGCGGGAGTGAGACCCAGTACTTC
TRBD1	.	TRBV7-2	TRBJ2-7	CASSFGQGGAYEQYF	TGTGCCAGCAGCTTTGGACAGGGGGGTGCGTACGAGCAGTACTTC
.	.	TRBV19	TRBJ1-2	CASSIVTGLLYGYTF	TGTGCCAGTAGTATAGTCACAGGGTTACTCTATGGCTACACCTTC
TRBD2	.	TRBV9	TRBJ2-1	CASSVRTSGMYEQFF	TGTGCCAGCAGCGTTCGGACTAGCGGGATGTATGAGCAGTTCTTC
TRBD2	.	TRBV19	TRBJ2-1	CASSAPGLVNDEQFF	TGTGCCAGTAGTGCACCGGGACTAGTAAACGATGAGCAGTTCTTC
TRBD2	.	TRBV9	TRBJ2-1	CASSNILAGGPYEQFF	TGTGCCAGCAGCAACATACTAGCGGGAGGACCCTACGAGCAGTTCTTC
TRBD2	.	TRBV7-2	TRBJ2-1	CASSLVYLAGGYNEQFF	TGTGCCAGCAGCTTAGTATACCTAGCGGGAGGGTACAATGAGCAGTTCTTC
.	.	TRBV7-9	TRBJ1-6	CASAPGGSPLHF	TGTGCCAGCGCCCCTGGGGGGTCACCCCTCCACTTT
TRBD2	.	TRBV7-3	TRBJ2-1	CASSPDGLAGREEQFF	TGTGCCAGCAGCCCAGACGGACTAGCGGGGAGGGAGGAGCAGTTCTTC
TRBD1	once	TRBV5-1	TRBJ2-1	CASSQPGTGTNEQFF	TGCGCCAGCAGTCAACCCGGGACAGGGACCAATGAGCAGTTCTTC
TRBD1	.	TRBV30	TRBJ1-6	CAWRRDRGWSPLHF	TGTGCCTGGAGAAGGGACAGGGGTTGGTCACCCCTCCACTTT
.	once	TRBV28	TRBJ1-1	CASRQQDTEAFF	TGTGCCAGCAGGCAGCAGGACACTGAAGCTTTCTTT
.	.	TRBV19	TRBJ1-5	CASSPYRVYGNQPQHF	TGTGCCAGTAGCCCGTACAGGGTTTATGGAAATCAGCCCCAGCATTTT
.	few	TRBV5-4	TRBJ2-1	CASSLVPRGRGNEQFF	TGTGCCAGCAGCTTGGTTCCCAGGGGAAGAGGCAATGAGCAGTTCTTC
.	once	TRBV11-2	TRBJ1-3	CASSLIADSGNTIYF	TGTGCCAGCAGCTTAATAGCCGACTCTGGAAACACCATATATTTT
.	.	TRBV9	TRBJ2-7	CASSSGGSSYEQYF	TGTGCCAGCAGTTCCGGAGGGTCCTCCTACGAGCAGTACTTC
TRBD1	.	TRBV27	TRBJ1-5	CASSYRGNQPQHF	TGTGCCAGCAGTTACAGGGGGAATCAGCCCCAGCATTTT
TRBD1	.	TRBV5-1	TRBJ1-1	CASSPQTGVGTEAFF	TGCGCCAGCAGCCCTCAGACAGGGGTTGGCACTGAAGCTTTCTTT
TRBD1	.	TRBV23-1	TRBJ2-3	CASSPSTGNRADTQYF	TGCGCCAGCAGCCCCTCGACAGGGAATCGAGCAGATACGCAGTATTTT
TRBD1	.	TRBV20-1	TRBJ1-2	CSAPGQGLYTF	TGCAGTGCGCCGGGACAGGGCCTCTACACCTTC
TRBD2	.	TRBV10-1	TRBJ2-1	CASSGASGRNEQFF	TGCGCCAGCAGTGGGGCTAGCGGGAGAAATGAGCAGTTCTTC
TRBD2	.	TRBV28	TRBJ2-3	CASSLSKTSKVTDTQYF	TGTGCCAGCAGTTTATCGAAGACTAGCAAGGTCACAGATACGCAGTATTTT
TRBD2	.	TRBV5-4	TRBJ2-1	CASSLELADYNEQFF	TGTGCCAGCAGCTTGGAACTAGCGGACTACAATGAGCAGTTCTTC
TRBD2	.	TRBV5-4	TRBJ2-7	CASSSLAGGLYEQYF	TGTGCCAGCAGCTCACTAGCGGGAGGGTTGTACGAGCAGTACTTC
TRBD2	few	TRBV6-5	TRBJ2-7	CARCGGGRYEQYF	TGTGCCAGGTGCGGGGGAGGAAGGTACGAGCAGTACTTC